One and the same sample provided the 12 T cell receptor beta chains below, sequenced in a study of blood T cell repertoires in COVID-19. Clones were sequenced by immunoSEQ multiplex PCR, and TCRdb holds only the in-frame ones, with some missing. Among roughly 68,000 clones listed, roughly 85% were seen once. The sequenced sample consisted of peripheral blood. Every receptor here comes from a man aged 45-60 years with acute or convalescent COVID-19.

This clone turned up a few times. The CDR3 DNA follows: TGTGCCAGTAGCCCGACAGGCACAAACAATGAGCAGTTCTTC. The encoded protein is CASSPTGTNNEQFF. This chain joins TRBV19 and TRBJ2-1; D perhaps matches TRBD1 (6 bases). The CDR3 spans 14 residues. Trimming took 6 bases from V and 5 from J, leaving 14 bases between them. Per germline, CDR1 LNHDA and CDR2 SQIVND (reference sequence).

The chain employs TRBV6-5 and TRBJ2-1; 9 nucleotides line up with TRBD2. V lost 6 bases, J lost 3 bases, and 3 bases stayed unmatched. Germline V gene data show CDR1 as MNHEY and CDR2 as SVGAGI. The CDR3 is 14 residues long. Here the CDR3 reads CASRTSGGYNEQFF. Written as DNA, the CDR3 is TGTGCCAGCAGGACTAGCGGTGGCTACAATGAGCAGTTCTTC.

The chain joins TRBV13 to TRBJ2-2, with a possible D match to TRBD2 (6 bases). Germline V lookup: CDR1 PRHDT, CDR2 FYEKMQ (reference sequence). V lost 1 base, J lost 2 bases, and 20 bases lay in between. The CDR3 loop spans 19 amino acids. CDR3 coding DNA: TGTGCCAGCAGCTTAGAGCGAGGAGGGGCCCATAACAACACCGGGGAGCTGTTTTTT. Amino acid sequence: CASSLERGGAHNNTGELFF. The full variable domain, completed using reference TRBV13 and TRBJ2-2, is AAGVIQSPRHLIKEKRETATLKCYPIPRHDTVYWYQQGPGQDPQFLISFYEKMQSDKGSIPDRFSAQQFSDYHSELNMSSLELGDSALYFCASSLERGGAHNNTGELFFGEGSRLTVL.

The chain employs TRBV27 and TRBJ2-7, with a tentative D call TRBD1 (5 bases). Between the trimmed V and J ends, which lost 5 bases and 0 bases, there was a span of 11 bases. CDR3 length: 14 residues. Germline values: CDR1 MNHEY, CDR2 SMNVEV (reference sequence). Here the CDR3 DNA reads TGTGCCAGCAGTCCGGACATTCTCTCCTACGAGCAGTACTTC. As protein: CASSPDILSYEQYF.

The chain has TRBV5-8 and TRBJ2-5; TRBD2 matches 7 bases. Germline-derived CDR1 and CDR2 are SGHTS and YDEGEE. The junction had 8 bases not matched to a gene; V was cut back by 8 bases and J by 4 bases. This CDR3 comprises 13 residues. The CDR3 coding sequence is TGTGCCAGTGGGGACTACCTAGTAGAGACCCAGTACTTC. Translation: CASGDYLVETQYF.

The J gene is TRBJ2-3, the V gene TRBV12-5; possible D gene TRBD2, 6 bases. Per germline, CDR1 LGHNT and CDR2 FRNRAP. The CDR3 covers 16 residues. V lost 1 base to trimming and J lost 3 bases, with 14 bases between them. The CDR3 DNA reads TGTGCTAGTGGTTTGGGGCCGGGGGTGAGGACAGATACGCAGTATTTT. Translated, it gives CASGLGPGVRTDTQYF.

The V call is TRBV4-1, the J call TRBJ1-2; 8 bases align to TRBD1. V trimming: 1 base; J trimming: 12 bases; junction bases outside the gene matches: 4. The CDR3 loop spans 12 amino acids. CDR1 is MGHRA and CDR2 is YSYEKL in the germline V gene. CDR3 bases: TGCGCCAGCAGCCAAGCGCAGGGGGCAAACACCTTC. Protein product: CASSQAQGANTF.

This chain uses TRBV5-1 with TRBJ2-2, with a tentative D call TRBD2 (6 bases). The CDR3 totals 16 residues. Germline CDR1 and CDR2: SGHRS and YFSETQ. Between the trimmed V and J ends, which lost 4 bases and 5 bases, there was a span of 18 bases. CDR3 loop: CASSTYSGVSTGELFF. The CDR3 nucleotides are TGCGCCAGCAGCACTTACTCGGGAGTCTCAACCGGGGAGCTGTTTTTT.

The chain recombines TRBV5-5 with TRBJ2-3, with TRBD1 matching over 9 bases. Germline-derived CDR1 and CDR2 are SGHKS and YYEKEE (reference sequence). Losses at the gene ends were 4 bases for V and 0 bases for J; bases not matched to a gene: 3. The CDR3 has 15 amino acids. DNA for the CDR3: TGTGCCAGCAGCGGGGACAGGGCGAGCACAGATACGCAGTATTTT. Residues: CASSGDRASTDTQYF.

The chain joins TRBV3-1 (or the pseudogene TRBV3-2) to TRBJ2-7; the D gene is possibly TRBD2 (7 bases). Germline V gene sequence: CDR1 LGHDT, CDR2 YNNKEL (reference sequence). Trimming removed 4 bases at V and 7 bases at J, with 17 bases between. The CDR3 runs to 14 residues. As DNA, the CDR3 is TGTGCCAGCAGCCCGAGGACGGAGGGGGGGGAGCAGTACTTC. Translation gives CASSPRTEGGEQYF.

This chain joins TRBV5-8 and TRBJ2-3; D gene ambiguous. The CDR3 loop spans 18 amino acids. The ends were cut back, 1 base at V and 2 bases at J, with 20 bases in the middle. The germline gives CDR1 SGHTS, CDR2 YDEGEE. CDR3 in DNA: TGTGCCAGCAGCTTGCTGTTTTTGGGCGAAACCCCCACAGATACGCAGTATTTT. This encodes CASSLLFLGETPTDTQYF. The complete variable domain, with remaining parts taken from reference TRBV5-8 and TRBJ2-3, reads EAGVTQSPTHLIKTRGQQATLRCSPISGHTSVYWYQQALGLGLQFLLWYDEGEERNRGNFPPRFSGRQFPNYSSELNVNALELEDSALYLCASSLLFLGETPTDTQYFGPGTRLTVL.

J is TRBJ1-6 and V is TRBV6-1, with D tentatively TRBD1 (6 bases). V dropped 2 bases and J dropped 10 bases, with 12 bases sitting between them. CDR1 is MNHNS and CDR2 is SASEGT in the germline V gene. CDR3 length: 14 amino acids. The CDR3, as DNA: TGTGCCAGCAGTGAAAATCGGGACAACTCACCCCTCCACTTT. Its translation is CASSENRDNSPLHF.